One sample yielded the 17 T cell receptor beta chains listed below, sequenced in a study of T cells after posttransplantation cyclophosphamide. Busulfan-fludarabine conditioning, marrow transplant, and cyclophosphamide on days +3 and +4 were administered. Produced via immunoSEQ multiplex PCR; TCRdb's table is partial and in-frame only. The sample has some 37,000 clones, around 80% seen once. Sequenced here: CD4+ T cells sorted from blood, sampled roughly 2,000 days after a stem cell transplant with posttransplant cyclophosphamide. The source of these receptors is a female patient aged 40 to 50 who received an allogeneic stem cell transplant from a related donor, was CMV-positive, and had no GVHD. Some of these T cells may belong to the graft donor.

This rearrangement joins TRBV6-1 to TRBJ1-5; D is undetermined. V lost 6 bases and J 1 base, leaving 10 bases between the germline ends. The germline gives CDR1 MNHNS, CDR2 SASEGT. CDR3 size: 14 residues. The CDR3 here is CASRQASSNQPQHF. As DNA, the CDR3 is TGTGCCAGCAGGCAGGCGTCCAGCAATCAGCCCCAGCATTTT.

The chain joins TRBV6-6 to TRBJ1-5; TRBD1 is a possible D gene (5 bases). Germline CDR1 and CDR2: MNHNY and SVGAGI (reference sequence). Trimming removed 5 bases from V and 12 bases from J, with 14 bases in between. The CDR3 is 12 residues long. The CDR3 sequence: CASSQGAGFQHF. The CDR3 DNA is TGTGCCAGCAGTCAAGGGGCAGGTTTCCAGCATTTT.

In its sample, this clone was seen once. The rearrangement joins TRBV5-5 to TRBJ1-2, with a tentative D call TRBD1 (5 bases). The CDR3 runs 16 residues. Germline V gives CDR1 SGHKS, CDR2 YYEKEE (reference sequence). Between the trimmed V and J ends, which lost 1 base and 7 bases, there was a span of 20 bases. CDR3 residues: CASSLIGQGHTSGYTF. DNA of the CDR3: TGTGCCAGCAGCTTGATTGGGCAGGGCCACACGAGTGGCTACACCTTC.

This chain uses TRBV9 with TRBJ2-4; 9 bases line up with TRBD1. V lost 4 bases and J lost 1; bases outside the gene matches: 6. From germline, CDR1 is SGDLS and CDR2 YYNGEE. The CDR3 loop spans 16 amino acids. CDR3 residues: CASSLTGGFAKNIQYF. CDR3 nucleotides: TGTGCCAGCAGCCTTACAGGGGGCTTCGCCAAAAACATTCAGTACTTC.

The chain employs TRBV10-3 and TRBJ2-7; 7 nucleotides agree with TRBD1. Per the germline V gene, CDR1 is ENHRY and CDR2 is SYGVKD. The CDR3 is 14 amino acids. The V segment lost 0 bases and the J segment 3 bases; nucleotides outside the gene matches: 2. In DNA, the CDR3 is TGTGCCATCAGTGAGTCTCGACAGGGCTACGAGCAGTACTTC. This codes for CAISESRQGYEQYF.

This clone was detected once. The genes are TRBV11-3 and TRBJ2-2; D gene ambiguous. Germline lookup yields CDR1 SGHNT and CDR2 YENEEA. CDR3 size: 12 residues. V shed 0 bases and J shed 6 bases, with 2 bases lying between them. CDR3 residues: CASSLDSGELFF. CDR3 in DNA: TGTGCCAGCAGCTTAGACTCCGGGGAGCTGTTTTTT.

The V gene is TRBV4-1, the J gene TRBJ2-1, with 10 bases lining up with TRBD2. The CDR3 covers 14 residues. V lost 5 bases and J lost 7; bases outside the gene matches: 5. CDR1 and CDR2 (germline): MGHRA, YSYEKL. CDR3 coding DNA: TGCGCCAGCAGCGGACTAGCGGCAACGAATGAGCAGTTCTTC. Translation gives CASSGLAATNEQFF.

The chain links TRBV5-4 to TRBJ2-7; possibly TRBD1 for D (5 bases). The CDR3 has 13 amino acids. V was trimmed by 1 base and J by 1 base, leaving 6 bases between them. The germline CDR1 and CDR2 sequences are SGHNT and YYREEE (reference sequence). CDR3 coding DNA: TGTGCCAGCAGCTTGACAGGTTCCTACGAGCAGTACTTC. Translation gives CASSLTGSYEQYF.

V gene TRBV5-1 combines with J gene TRBJ2-1; 13 bases are shared with TRBD2. The V and J ends lost 2 bases and 2 bases, in that order; junction bases with no gene match: 1. This CDR3 contains 16 residues. Germline V gene sequence: CDR1 SGHRS, CDR2 YFSETQ. The CDR3 spells CASSFGLAGAYNEQFF. CDR3 sequence (DNA): TGCGCCAGCAGCTTCGGACTAGCGGGGGCCTACAATGAGCAGTTCTTC.

V usage is TRBV18 and J usage is TRBJ1-2; TRBD1 aligns across 7 bases. Germline V lookup: CDR1 KGHSH, CDR2 LQKENI. The CDR3 is made up of 15 amino acids. The J segment lost 5 bases and the V segment lost 4 bases, leaving 10 bases of the junction unmatched. The CDR3 coding sequence is TGTGCCAGCTCACTCCGAGGACAGGAACTTTATGGCTACACCTTC. Its protein product is CASSLRGQELYGYTF.

This chain connects TRBV19 to TRBJ1-2; 9 positions match TRBD1. The CDR3 has 15 amino acids. Germline assignment: CDR1 LNHDA and CDR2 SQIVND (reference sequence). V dropped 5 bases and J dropped 4; count of bases not matched to a gene: 8. The CDR3 protein is CASSGPGQGLYGYTF. The CDR3 nucleotides read TGTGCCAGTAGTGGCCCGGGACAGGGCCTCTATGGCTACACCTTC.

This clone was found a few times. The J gene is TRBJ1-1, the V gene TRBV6-7; maybe TRBD1 (5 bases). TRBV6-7 is an ORF; its function is uncertain. The CDR3 runs to 13 residues. Trimming cost V 6 bases and J 1 base, with 9 bases left between them. For the CDR3, the DNA is TGTGCCAGCAGAGGGACTGCGAACACTGAAGCTTTCTTT. It yields the protein CASRGTANTEAFF.

The V gene is TRBV5-1, the J gene TRBJ2-7, with D perhaps TRBD1 (5 bases). CDR3 size: 14 residues. V was shortened by 1 base and J by 0 bases, with 8 bases between the two germline ends. Looked up from germline, CDR1 is SGHRS and CDR2 is YFSETQ. DNA for the CDR3: TGCGCCAGCAGCTTGAGTGGGGCCTCCTACGAGCAGTACTTC. The encoded protein is CASSLSGASYEQYF.

The chain carries TRBV19 and TRBJ2-5, with 9 bases fitting TRBD2. J was trimmed by 5 bases and V by 4 bases; bases with no gene match: 5. Germline CDR1 and CDR2: LNHDA and SQIVND (reference sequence). The CDR3 totals 14 residues. This chain's CDR3 is CASSKAGGRETQYF. The CDR3, as DNA: TGTGCCAGTAGTAAGGCGGGGGGGCGGGAGACCCAGTACTTC.

The chain is built from TRBV10-1 and TRBJ1-1; 8 bases align to TRBD1. The CDR3 length is 15 residues. Germline loops: CDR1 WNHNN, CDR2 SYGVQD (reference sequence). V was clipped by 2 bases and J by 4 bases; unmatched bases: 6. CDR3 sequence reads: CASSEATGAGTEAFF. The DNA of the CDR3 is TGCGCCAGCAGTGAGGCGACAGGGGCGGGCACTGAAGCTTTCTTT.

J is TRBJ1-1 and V is TRBV6-1, with D perhaps TRBD1 (5 bases). CDR1 is MNHNS, CDR2 SASEGT, per germline. This CDR3 comprises 16 residues. Trimming took 0 bases from V and 3 from J, leaving 14 bases between them. The DNA of the CDR3 is TGTGCCAGCAGTGAAGCGCGGGGCAGAAAATACACTGAAGCTTTCTTT. As protein: CASSEARGRKYTEAFF.

The rearrangement joins TRBV11-3 to TRBJ2-2; D perhaps matches TRBD2 (5 bases). The germline CDR1 and CDR2 sequences are SGHNT and YENEEA. The CDR3 covers 16 residues. Trimming took off 1 base at V and 3 bases at J, with 12 bases between the two ends. CDR3: CASSLGARRYTGELFF. For the CDR3, the DNA is TGTGCCAGCAGCTTAGGGGCCCGGAGGTACACCGGGGAGCTGTTTTTT.